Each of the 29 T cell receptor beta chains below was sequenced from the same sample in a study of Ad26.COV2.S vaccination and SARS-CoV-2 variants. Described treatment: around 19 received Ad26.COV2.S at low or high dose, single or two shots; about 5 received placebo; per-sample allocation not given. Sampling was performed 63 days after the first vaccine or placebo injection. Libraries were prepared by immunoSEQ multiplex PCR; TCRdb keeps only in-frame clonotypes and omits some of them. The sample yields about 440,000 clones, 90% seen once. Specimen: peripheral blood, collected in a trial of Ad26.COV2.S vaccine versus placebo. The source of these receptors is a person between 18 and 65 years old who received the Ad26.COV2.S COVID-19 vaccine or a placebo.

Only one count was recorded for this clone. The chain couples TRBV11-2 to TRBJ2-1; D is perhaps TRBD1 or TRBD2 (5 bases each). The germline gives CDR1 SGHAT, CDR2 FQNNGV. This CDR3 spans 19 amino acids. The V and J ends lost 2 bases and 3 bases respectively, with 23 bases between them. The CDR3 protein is CASSLKPAGTIEFYNEQFF. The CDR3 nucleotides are TGTGCCAGCAGCTTAAAGCCTGCAGGGACCATCGAGTTCTACAATGAGCAGTTCTTC.

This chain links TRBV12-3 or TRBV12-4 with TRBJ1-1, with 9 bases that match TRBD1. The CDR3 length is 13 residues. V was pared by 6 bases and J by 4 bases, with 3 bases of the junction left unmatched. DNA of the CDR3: TGTGCCAGCAGCGAGGACAGGGGCACTGAAGCTTTCTTT. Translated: CASSEDRGTEAFF.

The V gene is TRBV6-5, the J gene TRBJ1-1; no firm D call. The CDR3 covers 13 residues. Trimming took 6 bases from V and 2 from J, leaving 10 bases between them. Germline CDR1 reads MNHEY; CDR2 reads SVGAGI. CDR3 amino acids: CASSPVSNTEAFF. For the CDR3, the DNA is TGTGCCAGCAGCCCCGTAAGCAACACTGAAGCTTTCTTT.

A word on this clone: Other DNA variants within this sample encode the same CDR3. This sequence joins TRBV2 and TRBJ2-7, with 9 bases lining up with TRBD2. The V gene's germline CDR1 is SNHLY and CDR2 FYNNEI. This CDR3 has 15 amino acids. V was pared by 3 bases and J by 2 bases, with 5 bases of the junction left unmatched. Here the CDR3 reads CASSEGLAGTYEQYF. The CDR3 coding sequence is TGTGCCAGCAGTGAGGGGCTAGCGGGAACCTACGAGCAGTACTTC. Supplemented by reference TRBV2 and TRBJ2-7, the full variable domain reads EPEVTQTPSHQVTQMGQEVILRCVPISNHLYFYWYRQILGQKVEFLVSFYNNEISEKSEIFDDQFSVERPDGSNFTLKIRSTKLEDSAMYFCASSEGLAGTYEQYFGPGTRLTVT.

The CDR3 sequence is CASSRLVRNYEQYF. The CDR3 DNA follows: TGTGCCAGCAGTAGGCTGGTTCGAAATTACGAGCAGTACTTC. The rearrangement links TRBV6-5 to TRBJ2-7; D gene uncertain. Trimming pared 5 bases from V and 4 bases from J, leaving 15 bases between. The CDR3 totals 14 residues. Germline V gene data show CDR1 as MNHEY and CDR2 as SVGAGI.

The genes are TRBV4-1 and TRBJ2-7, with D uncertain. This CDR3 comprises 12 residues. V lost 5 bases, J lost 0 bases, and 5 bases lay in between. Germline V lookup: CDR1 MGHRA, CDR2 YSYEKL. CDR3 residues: CASSTDSYEQYF. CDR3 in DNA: TGCGCCAGCAGCACGGACTCCTACGAGCAGTACTTC.

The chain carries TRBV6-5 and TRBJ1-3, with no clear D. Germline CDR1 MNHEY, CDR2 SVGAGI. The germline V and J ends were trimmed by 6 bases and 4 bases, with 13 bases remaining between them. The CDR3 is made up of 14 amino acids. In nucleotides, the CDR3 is TGTGCCAGCAGCCGAGGACTGTGGGGAAACACCATATATTTT. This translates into CASSRGLWGNTIYF.

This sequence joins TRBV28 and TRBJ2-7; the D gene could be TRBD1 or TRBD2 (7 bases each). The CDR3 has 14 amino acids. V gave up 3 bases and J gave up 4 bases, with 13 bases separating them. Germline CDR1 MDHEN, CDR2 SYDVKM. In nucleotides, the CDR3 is TGTGCCAGCAGTTTCCAGGGGGGGAAATACGAGCAGTACTTC. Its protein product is CASSFQGGKYEQYF.

The CDR3 nucleotides read TGCGCCAGCAGCCATGACACTAACAATGAGCAGTTCTTC. This codes for CASSHDTNNEQFF. This chain links TRBV4-1 with TRBJ2-1; no firm D call. Germline loops: CDR1 MGHRA, CDR2 YSYEKL. The CDR3 is 13 amino acids. The V and J ends lost 3 bases and 5 bases respectively, with 8 bases between them.

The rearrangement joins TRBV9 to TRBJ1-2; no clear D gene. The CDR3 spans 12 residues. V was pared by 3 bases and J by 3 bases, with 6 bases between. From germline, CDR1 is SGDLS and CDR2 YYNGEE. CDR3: CASSADYYGYTF. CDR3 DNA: TGTGCCAGCAGCGCGGATTACTATGGCTACACCTTC. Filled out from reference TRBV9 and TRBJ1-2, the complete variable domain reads DSGVTQTPKHLITATGQRVTLRCSPRSGDLSVYWYQQSLDQGLQFLIQYYNGEERAKGNILERFSAQQFPDLHSELNLSSLELGDSALYFCASSADYYGYTFGSGTRLTVV.

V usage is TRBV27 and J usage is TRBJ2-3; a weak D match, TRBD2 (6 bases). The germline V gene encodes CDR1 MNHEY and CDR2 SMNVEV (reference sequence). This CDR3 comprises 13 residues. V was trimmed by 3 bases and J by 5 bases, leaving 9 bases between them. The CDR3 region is CASSLGRGDTQYF. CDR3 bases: TGTGCCAGCAGTTTGGGGCGGGGAGATACGCAGTATTTT.

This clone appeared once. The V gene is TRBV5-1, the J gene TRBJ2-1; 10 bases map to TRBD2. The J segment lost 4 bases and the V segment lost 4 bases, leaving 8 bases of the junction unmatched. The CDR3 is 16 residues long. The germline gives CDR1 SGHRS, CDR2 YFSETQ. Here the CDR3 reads CASSEEGLAAYNEQFF. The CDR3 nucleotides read TGCGCCAGCAGCGAGGAAGGACTAGCGGCTTACAATGAGCAGTTCTTC.

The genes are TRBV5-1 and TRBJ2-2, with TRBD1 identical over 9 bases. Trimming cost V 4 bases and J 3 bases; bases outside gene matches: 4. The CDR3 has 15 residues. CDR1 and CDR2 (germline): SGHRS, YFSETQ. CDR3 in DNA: TGCGCCAGCAGCCACAGGGGGCGCGACACCGGGGAGCTGTTTTTT. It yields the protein CASSHRGRDTGELFF.

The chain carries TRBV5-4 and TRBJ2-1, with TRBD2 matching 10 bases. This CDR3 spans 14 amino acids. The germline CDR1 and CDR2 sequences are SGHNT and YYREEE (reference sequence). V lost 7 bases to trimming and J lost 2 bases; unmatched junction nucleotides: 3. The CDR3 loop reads CASLLAGAYNEQFF. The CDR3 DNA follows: TGTGCCAGCCTGCTAGCGGGGGCCTACAATGAGCAGTTCTTC.

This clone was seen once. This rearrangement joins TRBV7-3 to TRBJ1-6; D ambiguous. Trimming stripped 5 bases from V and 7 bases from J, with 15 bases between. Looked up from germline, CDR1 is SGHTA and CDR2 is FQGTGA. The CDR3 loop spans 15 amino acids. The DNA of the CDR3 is TGTGCCAGCAGCCCGTCGACACGGTCGAATTCACCCCTCCACTTT. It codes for CASSPSTRSNSPLHF. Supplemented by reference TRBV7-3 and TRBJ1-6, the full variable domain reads GAGVSQTPSNKVTEKGKYVELRCDPISGHTALYWYRQSLGQGPEFLIYFQGTGAADDSGLPNDRFFAVRPEGSVSTLKIQRTERGDSAVYLCASSPSTRSNSPLHFGNGTRLTVT.

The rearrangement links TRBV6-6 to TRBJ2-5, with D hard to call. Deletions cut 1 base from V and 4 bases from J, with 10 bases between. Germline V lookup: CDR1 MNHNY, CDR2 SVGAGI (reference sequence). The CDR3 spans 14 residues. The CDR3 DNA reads TGTGCCAGCAGTTACTTAGGGTCTAGAGAGACCCAGTACTTC. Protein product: CASSYLGSRETQYF.

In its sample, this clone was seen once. CDR3 DNA sequence: TGCGCCAGCAGCTTGGCGGGCTCTGGAAACACCATATATTTT. It encodes CASSLAGSGNTIYF. This chain joins TRBV5-1 and TRBJ1-3; the D is unclear. The CDR3 covers 14 residues. Germline lookup yields CDR1 SGHRS and CDR2 YFSETQ. Trimming shortened V by 0 bases and J by 0 bases, and 4 bases separated the two germline ends. Full variable domain (remainder filled in from reference TRBV5-1 and TRBJ1-3): KAGVTQTPRYLIKTRGQQVTLSCSPISGHRSVSWYQQTPGQGLQFLFEYFSETQRNKGNFPGRFSGRQFSNSRSEMNVSTLELGDSALYLCASSLAGSGNTIYFGEGSWLTVV.

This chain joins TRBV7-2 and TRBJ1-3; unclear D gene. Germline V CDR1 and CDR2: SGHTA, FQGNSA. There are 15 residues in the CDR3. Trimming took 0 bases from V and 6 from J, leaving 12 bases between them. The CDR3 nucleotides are TGTGCCAGCAGCTTAGCGGGCAGTCCCCAAAACACCATATATTTT. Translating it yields CASSLAGSPQNTIYF.

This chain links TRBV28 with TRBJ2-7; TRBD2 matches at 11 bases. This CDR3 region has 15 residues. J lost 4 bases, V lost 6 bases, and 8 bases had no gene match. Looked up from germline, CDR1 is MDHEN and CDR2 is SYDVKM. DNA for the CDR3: TGTGCCAGCAGCCCGCATAGCGGGAGGGGGTACGAGCAGTACTTC. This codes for CASSPHSGRGYEQYF.

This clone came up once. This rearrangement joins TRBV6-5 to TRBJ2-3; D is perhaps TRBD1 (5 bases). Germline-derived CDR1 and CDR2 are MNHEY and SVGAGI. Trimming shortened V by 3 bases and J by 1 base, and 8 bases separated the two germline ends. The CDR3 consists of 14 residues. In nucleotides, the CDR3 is TGTGCCAGCAGTTATGGGGCCGGCACAGATACGCAGTATTTT. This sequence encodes CASSYGAGTDTQYF.

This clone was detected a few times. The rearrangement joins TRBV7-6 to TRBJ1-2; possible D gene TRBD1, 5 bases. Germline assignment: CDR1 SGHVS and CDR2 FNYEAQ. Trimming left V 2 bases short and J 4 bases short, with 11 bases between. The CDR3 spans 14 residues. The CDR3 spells CASSLRSGIYGYTF. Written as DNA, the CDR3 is TGTGCCAGCAGCTTACGTTCAGGGATCTATGGCTACACCTTC.

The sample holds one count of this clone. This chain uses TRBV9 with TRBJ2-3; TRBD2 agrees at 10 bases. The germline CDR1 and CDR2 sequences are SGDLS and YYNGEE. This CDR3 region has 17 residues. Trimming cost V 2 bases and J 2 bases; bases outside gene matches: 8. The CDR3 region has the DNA TGTGCCAGCAGCGTCCCTGTAGCGGGAGGAGACACAGATACGCAGTATTTT. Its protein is CASSVPVAGGDTDTQYF.

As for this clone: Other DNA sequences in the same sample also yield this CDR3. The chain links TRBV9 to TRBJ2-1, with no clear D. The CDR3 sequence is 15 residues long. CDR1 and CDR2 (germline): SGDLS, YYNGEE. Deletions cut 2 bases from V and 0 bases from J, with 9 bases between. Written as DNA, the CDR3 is TGTGCCAGCAGCGTCCGATGGAGCTCCTACAATGAGCAGTTCTTC. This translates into CASSVRWSSYNEQFF.

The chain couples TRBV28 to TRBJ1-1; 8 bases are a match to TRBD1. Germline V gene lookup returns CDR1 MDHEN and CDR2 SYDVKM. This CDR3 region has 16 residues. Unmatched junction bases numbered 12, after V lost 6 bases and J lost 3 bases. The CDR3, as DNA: TGTGCCAGCAGCCGAACAGGGGGGAGGGTGTACACTGAAGCTTTCTTT. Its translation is CASSRTGGRVYTEAFF. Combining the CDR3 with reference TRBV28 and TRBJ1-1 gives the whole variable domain DVKVTQSSRYLVKRTGEKVFLECVQDMDHENMFWYRQDPGLGLRLIYFSYDVKMKEKGDIPEGYSVSREKKERFSLILESASTNQTSMYLCASSRTGGRVYTEAFFGQGTRLTVV.

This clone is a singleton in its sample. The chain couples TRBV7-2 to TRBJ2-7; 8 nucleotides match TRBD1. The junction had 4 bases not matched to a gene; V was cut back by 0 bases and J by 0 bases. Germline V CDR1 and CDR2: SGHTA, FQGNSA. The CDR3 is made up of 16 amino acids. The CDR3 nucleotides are TGTGCCAGCAGCTTAGCCGGGACAGGTGTCTCCTACGAGCAGTACTTC. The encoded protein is CASSLAGTGVSYEQYF.

CDR3 sequence: CASSLSGGWREGSSYNEQFF. The DNA of the CDR3 is TGTGCCAGCAGTTTATCGGGTGGGTGGCGGGAGGGGAGCTCCTACAATGAGCAGTTCTTC. The rearrangement uses TRBV28 and TRBJ2-1, with TRBD2 identical over 9 bases. The CDR3 extends over 20 amino acids. The V and J ends lost 1 base and 0 bases, in that order; junction bases with no gene match: 13. The germline V gene has CDR1 MDHEN and CDR2 SYDVKM.

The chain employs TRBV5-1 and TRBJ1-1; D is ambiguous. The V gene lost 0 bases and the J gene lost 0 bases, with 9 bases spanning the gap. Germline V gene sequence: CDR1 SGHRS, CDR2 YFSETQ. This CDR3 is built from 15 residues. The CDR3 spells CASSLEAHLNTEAFF. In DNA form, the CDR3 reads TGCGCCAGCAGCTTGGAAGCACACCTGAACACTGAAGCTTTCTTT.

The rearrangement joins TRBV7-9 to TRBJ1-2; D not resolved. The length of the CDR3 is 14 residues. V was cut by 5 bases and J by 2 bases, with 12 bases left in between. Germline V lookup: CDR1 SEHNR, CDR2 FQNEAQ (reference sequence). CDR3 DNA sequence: TGTGCCAGCAGCGGCGACAACCTAAACTATGGCTACACCTTC. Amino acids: CASSGDNLNYGYTF.

The CDR3 coding sequence is TGCGCCAGCAGCCCCACGTCCGGGGTTAATGAAAAACTGTTTTTT. Its translation: CASSPTSGVNEKLFF. V and J are TRBV4-3 and TRBJ1-4; D is unresolved. This CDR3 spans 15 amino acids. In germline, CDR1 is LGHNA, CDR2 YSLEER. Trimming took off 4 bases at V and 4 bases at J, with 13 bases between the two ends.